This T cell receptor (beta chain) was profiled in a study of T cell repertoires in cytomegalovirus infection. Points from the study as a whole: Totalled public TCR beta family frequency picked out people who carried CMV plus the relevant HLA.

As for this clonotype: Antigen specificity is unknown.

The CDR3 runs to 13 residues. Per the germline V gene, CDR1 is MNHEY and CDR2 is SMNVEV (reference sequence). Trimming took off 3 bases at V and 6 bases at J, with 12 bases between the two ends. TCRdb passed the reads through MiXCR, listing each CDR3 protein once. The sample gives 150,000 to 200,000 distinct CDR3 sequences, 17% of which show up once; approximately 26% is in the top ten. The origin of this receptor is a human donor in good health (CMV status not recorded). Some clones in this sample may be carry-over from other donors' samples. The gene calls are TRBV27 and TRBJ2-7; no clear D gene. The sample consisted of CD8+ T cells from PBMCs. The CDR3 nucleotides are TGTGCCAGCAGTTTGGGCAGGCTCGGCGAGCAGTACTTC. This translates into CASSLGRLGEQYF.